These 29 T cell receptor beta chains were sequenced from one sample in a study of T cell responses to AZD1222 COVID-19 vaccine (dated by TCRdb to the early 2020s). Interpreted using the paper, the time point label stands for: baseline before first vaccination. The library relied on the immunoSEQ multiplex PCR assay. What TCRdb holds here is the immuneACCESS table cut down to in-frame rearrangements. Part of the clones is not present; checked against another copy, under half of the missing clones reflect an unresolved V gene, and the others are unexplained. In all, the sample holds about 150,000 clones, and roughly 90% of those were seen once. The ten top clones hold 1.4% of the sample. Sequenced material: peripheral blood, taken on day 0 of AZD1222 vaccination. These receptors originate from an adult in good health.

The chain links TRBV6-5 to TRBJ1-2; tentative D call: TRBD1 (6 bases). The CDR3 covers 14 residues. Germline CDR1 is MNHEY and CDR2 is SVGAGI. V was cut by 6 bases and J by 7 bases, with 18 bases left in between. The CDR3 loop is CASSGPGGPGGYTF. The CDR3 coding sequence is TGTGCCAGCAGCGGCCCTGGGGGGCCCGGTGGCTACACCTTC.

This chain joins TRBV10-1 and TRBJ2-7, with D uncertain. The CDR3 covers 17 residues. CDR1 and CDR2 from the germline V gene are WNHNN and SYGVQD (reference sequence). V lost 4 bases and J 2 bases, leaving 21 bases between the germline ends. CDR3 in amino acids: CASSGQPEESPPYEQYF. In DNA, the CDR3 is TGCGCCAGCAGTGGCCAGCCCGAGGAGAGTCCTCCCTACGAGCAGTACTTC.

The V and J genes are TRBV12-2 and TRBJ2-1; the table's D gene call, TRBD1, was not cross checked with the DNA. TRBV12-2 is assigned pseudogene status. The CDR3 is 15 residues long. The CDR3, as DNA: TGTGCAAGTCGCCCAGAACAGGGGGTAATGAATGAGCAGTTCTTC. Its protein is CASRPEQGVMNEQFF.

The gene calls are TRBV27 and TRBJ1-4, with TRBD1 as a possible D gene (5 bases). CDR1 and CDR2 (germline): MNHEY, SMNVEV (reference sequence). The CDR3 extends over 15 amino acids. V was shortened by 6 bases and J by 8 bases, with 19 bases between the two germline ends. This CDR3 reads CASRRRDGEAEKLFF. Written as DNA, the CDR3 is TGTGCCAGCAGGCGCCGGGACGGTGAGGCGGAAAAACTGTTTTTT.

The chain uses TRBV7-9 and TRBJ1-2; weak D call: TRBD1 (6 bases). V lost 6 bases to trimming and J lost 4 bases, with 12 bases between them. CDR1 SEHNR and CDR2 FQNEAQ come from the germline V gene (reference sequence). This CDR3 has 13 amino acids. CDR3 DNA: TGTGCCAGCAGTACAGGGAACGGCTATGGCTACACCTTC. Its protein is CASSTGNGYGYTF.

The J gene is TRBJ2-7, the V gene TRBV30; perhaps TRBD2 as D (6 bases). Germline lookup yields CDR1 GTSNPN and CDR2 SVGIG (reference sequence). The CDR3 has 13 residues. V lost 4 bases, J lost 2 bases, and 12 bases lay in between. In DNA, the CDR3 is TGTGCCTGGACGGGACTCCTTACCTACGAGCAGTACTTC. It translates to CAWTGLLTYEQYF.

J is TRBJ1-2 and V is TRBV6-4; possibly TRBD1 for D (5 bases). The CDR3 is made up of 15 amino acids. Trimming removed 0 bases from V and 4 bases from J, with 12 bases in between. Germline V gene data show CDR1 as MRHNA and CDR2 as SNTAGT. Written as DNA, the CDR3 is TGTGCCAGCAGTGACTCGAGTACAGGTGTCTATGGCTACACCTTC. Protein product: CASSDSSTGVYGYTF.

The genes are TRBV24-1 and TRBJ2-3; TRBD1 agrees at 7 bases. The CDR3 spans 17 residues. The germline gives CDR1 KGHDR, CDR2 SFDVKD. The junction had 13 bases not matched to a gene; V was cut back by 2 bases and J by 6 bases. CDR3 in amino acids: CATSDSGQEDLFDTQYF. CDR3 in DNA: TGTGCCACCAGTGATTCCGGACAGGAGGACCTGTTTGATACGCAGTATTTT.

V is TRBV6-2 or TRBV6-3 and J is TRBJ2-7; 8 nucleotides match TRBD1. V gave up 2 bases and J gave up 2 bases; unmatched junction bases: 2. Germline CDR1 MNHEY, CDR2 SVGEGT. The CDR3 length is 14 residues. CDR3 region: CASSYRTGPYEQYF. The CDR3 nucleotides read TGTGCCAGCAGTTACCGGACAGGGCCCTACGAGCAGTACTTC.

V gene TRBV30 combines with J gene TRBJ1-1; 7 nucleotides agree with TRBD1. Trimming at V came to 2 bases and at J to 5 bases, leaving 8 bases not matched to a gene. The CDR3 is 14 residues long. Looked up from germline, CDR1 is GTSNPN and CDR2 is SVGIG (reference sequence). The CDR3 spells CAWSPGQAATEAFF. Written as DNA, the CDR3 is TGTGCCTGGAGTCCCGGACAGGCCGCTACTGAAGCTTTCTTT.

This chain joins TRBV19 and TRBJ2-1; 12 bases are a match to TRBD2. The CDR3 is made up of 15 amino acids. V trimming: 5 bases; J trimming: 10 bases; junction bases outside the gene matches: 9. CDR1 and CDR2 from the germline V gene are LNHDA and SQIVND (reference sequence). The CDR3, as DNA: TGTGCCAGTAGTTCCCCGGGACTAGCGGGCTTGGAGCAGTTCTTC. Protein product: CASSSPGLAGLEQFF.

The J gene is TRBJ1-3, the V gene TRBV5-1; no reliable D call. The CDR3 length is 15 residues. The V and J ends lost 0 bases and 2 bases respectively, with 9 bases between them. Germline V gives CDR1 SGHRS, CDR2 YFSETQ. The DNA of the CDR3 is TGCGCCAGCAGCTTGGACACCTCTCCTGGAAACACCATATATTTT. Its protein is CASSLDTSPGNTIYF.

The chain employs TRBV6-4 and TRBJ2-7; D is unclear. Germline values: CDR1 MRHNA, CDR2 SNTAGT. This CDR3 region has 14 residues. V gave up 4 bases and J gave up 0 bases, with 10 bases separating them. The DNA for the CDR3 is TGTGCCAGCAGTGTCGATACGAACTCCTACGAGCAGTACTTC. It encodes CASSVDTNSYEQYF.

This rearrangement joins TRBV11-2 to TRBJ2-7; D is perhaps TRBD1 (5 bases). The CDR3 sequence is 14 residues long. In germline, CDR1 is SGHAT, CDR2 FQNNGV. Trimming removed 1 base from V and 3 bases from J, with 10 bases in between. The CDR3 is CASSLGQGFYEQYF. DNA of the CDR3: TGTGCCAGCAGCTTAGGGCAGGGATTCTACGAGCAGTACTTC.

The chain uses TRBV3-1 (or the pseudogene TRBV3-2) and TRBJ2-1; the match to TRBD2 covers 8 bases. CDR1 is LGHDT, CDR2 YNNKEL, per germline (reference sequence). V shed 4 bases, J shed 4 bases, and the junction held 6 bases outside the gene matches. The CDR3 runs to 15 residues. The CDR3 bases are TGTGCCAGCAGCCTGTTCGGGGGGGTGTACAATGAGCAGTTCTTC. This codes for CASSLFGGVYNEQFF.

The V gene is TRBV29-1, the J gene TRBJ1-2, with D possibly being TRBD1 (5 bases). Germline assignment: CDR1 SQVTM and CDR2 ANQGSEA. With 6 bases removed from V and 3 bases from J, the gap between germline ends came to 14 bases. The CDR3 extends over 13 amino acids. DNA for the CDR3: TGCAGCGTAACCCCTCGGGACGACTATGGCTACACCTTC. Amino acids: CSVTPRDDYGYTF.

The V gene is TRBV6-6, the J gene TRBJ2-3; D remains ambiguous. V was cut by 11 bases and J by 6 bases, with 18 bases left in between. The CDR3 length is 13 residues. Germline CDR1 MNHNY, CDR2 SVGAGI (reference sequence). The CDR3 protein is CASSAFQLDTQYF. The DNA of the CDR3 is TGTGCCTCCTCGGCTTTCCAGTTGGATACGCAGTATTTT.

This clone was counted a single time. The CDR3 DNA is TGTGCCAGCAGTTACAGTCGGGGGGCGCCCACAGATACGCAGTATTTT. Protein product: CASSYSRGAPTDTQYF. The rearrangement uses TRBV6-2 or TRBV6-3 and TRBJ2-3; D is perhaps TRBD2 (7 bases). Germline CDR1 and CDR2: MNHEY and SVGEGT. This CDR3 comprises 16 residues. V was clipped by 2 bases and J by 2 bases, with 14 bases between them.

The chain combines TRBV4-3 with TRBJ2-2, with a possible D match to TRBD2 (5 bases). Per germline, CDR1 LGHNA and CDR2 YSLEER. This CDR3 comprises 16 residues. V was trimmed by 4 bases and J by 4 bases, leaving 16 bases between them. The CDR3 region is CASSPLGSGPTGELFF. The CDR3 DNA reads TGCGCCAGCAGCCCCCTGGGAAGCGGACCCACCGGGGAGCTGTTTTTT.

V and J are TRBV28 and TRBJ2-6; D is unclear. There are 15 residues in the CDR3. The V end was cut by 7 bases, the J end by 1 base, with 11 bases between. Germline values: CDR1 MDHEN, CDR2 SYDVKM. The DNA of the CDR3 is TGTGCCAGCACGATCGACGCTTCTGGGGCCAACGTCCTGACTTTC. Its protein product is CASTIDASGANVLTF.

The V and J genes are TRBV11-3 and TRBJ2-7; D is uncertain. The CDR3 length is 17 residues. Germline lookup yields CDR1 SGHNT and CDR2 YENEEA. Trimming shortened V by 2 bases and J by 2 bases, and 19 bases separated the two germline ends. The CDR3 loop is CASSLFSFRGQTYEQYF. The CDR3 DNA reads as TGTGCCAGCAGCTTATTTTCATTTCGAGGCCAGACCTACGAGCAGTACTTC.

This rearrangement joins TRBV5-1 to TRBJ1-4, with D possibly matching TRBD1 (5 bases). Germline V CDR1 and CDR2: SGHRS, YFSETQ. The CDR3 has 18 amino acids. Trimming removed 0 bases at V and 0 bases at J, with 15 bases between. CDR3 coding DNA: TGCGCCAGCAGCTTGGGACAGTCTCTGGGAGCAACTAATGAAAAACTGTTTTTT. It is translated as CASSLGQSLGATNEKLFF.

This chain uses TRBV6-5 with TRBJ2-5; a weak D match, TRBD2 (6 bases). The germline CDR1 and CDR2 sequences are MNHEY and SVGAGI. Trimming left V 3 bases short and J 2 bases short, with 16 bases between. This CDR3 has 16 residues. Written as DNA, the CDR3 is TGTGCCAGCAGTTATGGTAGCGGCCTGACACAAGAGACCCAGTACTTC. It yields the protein CASSYGSGLTQETQYF.

This chain connects TRBV10-2 to TRBJ1-3; D remains unclear. V was shortened by 2 bases and J by 0 bases, with 5 bases between the two germline ends. Germline values: CDR1 WSHSY, CDR2 SAAADI. The CDR3 sequence is 14 residues long. The CDR3 is CASSEGISGNTIYF. The CDR3 nucleotides read TGCGCCAGCAGTGAGGGAATCTCTGGAAACACCATATATTTT.

This clone was picked up a small number of times. The J gene is TRBJ2-1, the V gene TRBV19, with D maybe TRBD2 (6 bases). The CDR3 contains 12 residues. Germline lookup yields CDR1 LNHDA and CDR2 SQIVND (reference sequence). Trimming stripped 7 bases from V and 9 bases from J, with 13 bases between. CDR3 sequence (DNA): TGTGCCAGTACCTTGGGGGGAGGTGAGCAGTTCTTC. Translating it yields CASTLGGGEQFF.

The V gene is TRBV15, the J gene TRBJ2-1; D is undetermined. Germline lookup yields CDR1 LNHNV and CDR2 YYDKDF (reference sequence). CDR3 length: 10 amino acids. V gave up 5 bases and J gave up 5 bases, with 1 base separating them. The CDR3 here is CATSHNEQFF. CDR3 nucleotide sequence: TGTGCCACCAGCCACAATGAGCAGTTCTTC.

J is TRBJ2-1 and V is TRBV30, with 8 bases lining up with TRBD2. CDR3 length equals 13 residues. V lost 4 bases to trimming and J lost 12 bases; unmatched junction nucleotides: 11. From germline, CDR1 is GTSNPN and CDR2 SVGIG (reference sequence). CDR3 sequence: CAWTVLGAGGQFF. The DNA of the CDR3 is TGTGCCTGGACGGTCTTGGGGGCGGGAGGGCAGTTCTTC.

Notes on this clone: Sequence at one end of the junction differs from germline and may be a read error. V and J are TRBV19 and TRBJ2-1; D assignment may be TRBD1 or TRBD2 (6 bases each). This CDR3 has 12 residues. Per germline, CDR1 LNHDA and CDR2 SQIVND (reference sequence). The CDR3 protein is CATSRGGNKQFF. The DNA for the CDR3 is TGTGCCACCTCCAGGGGAGGCAATAAGCAGTTCTTC.

The chain employs TRBV27 and TRBJ2-3; no definite D call. Looked up from germline, CDR1 is MNHEY and CDR2 is SMNVEV (reference sequence). The CDR3 extends over 13 amino acids. V was trimmed by 2 bases and J by 6 bases, leaving 9 bases between them. In DNA, the CDR3 is TGTGCCAGCAGTTTAGTTGTCGGGGATACGCAGTATTTT. This encodes CASSLVVGDTQYF.